This TCR beta chain was captured by sequencing in a study of shared clonotypes between healthy human individuals. Study-wide results and limits: In this cohort, only blood was sampled, and tissue repertoires likely differ.

Using immunoSEQ multiplex PCR, the repertoire was profiled, and TCRdb retains in-frame clones only, with some absent. The sample holds approximately 1,000,000 clones, approximately 80% seen once. This clone has a handful of counts. Its antigen is not known. The sequencing input was memory CD4+ T cells from PBMCs. Subset indicated: CD45RA-negative fraction. The TCR originated in a man aged 18 to 30 in good health. Some clones in this sample may be carry-over from other donors' samples.

CDR3 in amino acids: CASSPPGSRSGNTIYF. The CDR3 DNA is TGTGCCAGCAGCCCCCCCGGGTCTCGCTCTGGAAACACCATATATTTT. The chain links TRBV9 to TRBJ1-3; D gene unclear. V gave up 4 bases and J gave up 0 bases, with 14 bases separating them. CDR1 and CDR2 from the germline V gene are SGDLS and YYNGEE. The CDR3 length is 16 residues.